What follows are 5 T cell receptor beta chains derived from one specimen sequenced in a study of graft-versus-host responses after intestinal transplantation. Sequencing was performed with immunoSEQ multiplex PCR; in TCRdb, only in-frame clones are kept and a portion is missing. The profile covers roughly 80,000 clones, with roughly 91% appearing a single time and less than 9.5% taken by the ten largest. No antigen has been assigned to these receptors. The sequences come from unstimulated CD8+ T cells sorted from spleen or lymph node cells, collected before transplant. The receptors were sampled from a human donor who was the organ donor for an intestinal transplant.

The chain recombines TRBV4-2 with TRBJ2-7; a possible D gene is TRBD2 (6 bases). The germline V gene encodes CDR1 LGHNA and CDR2 YNFKEQ. Trimming pared 0 bases from V and 0 bases from J, leaving 9 bases between. This CDR3 is built from 15 residues. This chain's CDR3 is CASSQEGGSSYEQYF. The CDR3 DNA reads as TGTGCCAGCAGCCAAGAGGGGGGAAGCTCCTACGAGCAGTACTTC.

Here the CDR3 DNA reads TGCGCCAGCAGCCTGGGGGGGGGCGTTGAAAAACTGTTTTTT. This translates into CASSLGGGVEKLFF. The chain couples TRBV4-1 to TRBJ1-4; D may be TRBD1 (6 bases). The CDR3 extends over 14 amino acids. CDR1 is MGHRA and CDR2 is YSYEKL in the germline V gene. Trimming removed 4 bases at V and 7 bases at J, with 13 bases between.

The chain uses TRBV6-5 and TRBJ1-1; 9 nucleotides align to TRBD1. Germline V gene data show CDR1 as MNHEY and CDR2 as SVGAGI. J lost 6 bases, V lost 7 bases, and 12 bases had no gene match. The CDR3 sequence is 15 residues long. The CDR3 coding sequence is TGTGCCAGCACCAACACCGGGACAGGGACCCCTGAAGCTTTCTTT. Translated: CASTNTGTGTPEAFF.

The rearrangement uses TRBV19 and TRBJ1-5; no reliable D call. V was cut by 11 bases and J by 1 base, with 15 bases left in between. The CDR3 has 14 amino acids. Germline V gene data show CDR1 as LNHDA and CDR2 as SQIVND (reference sequence). CDR3 sequence: CASSLVLSNQPQHF. In DNA form, the CDR3 reads TGTGCCTCATCGTTGGTGTTGAGCAATCAGCCCCAGCATTTT.

The count of this clone is one. The V and J genes are TRBV7-3 and TRBJ1-1, with D hard to call. CDR3 length: 14 residues. The V gene's germline CDR1 is SGHTA and CDR2 FQGTGA. The V gene lost 5 bases and the J gene lost 3 bases, with 13 bases spanning the gap. CDR3 nucleotide sequence: TGTGCCAGCAGCCACCTTCCTGAGGACACTGAAGCTTTCTTT. As protein: CASSHLPEDTEAFF.